Below are 25 T cell receptor beta chains sequenced from a single sample in a study of T cells in Graves' hyperthyroidism and ophthalmopathy. The TCR beta CDR3 regions underwent amplification using RNA transcripts as the source. First-round RT-PCR of the TCR CDR3 relied on the HTBI primer set. TCRdb independently ran MiXCR on the multiplex PCR reads; one entry per CDR3 protein. The data contain hundreds of thousands of distinct CDR3 sequences, under 15% of them seen just once; the ten biggest clones take up 9% to 9.5%. The sample consisted of blood. These receptors were obtained from a young woman with Graves' hyperthyroidism.

This clonotype came up many times. V usage is TRBV28 and J usage is TRBJ1-4; no reliable D call. The CDR3 sequence is 12 residues long. V lost 5 bases and J 7 bases, leaving 8 bases between the germline ends. CDR1 and CDR2 from the germline V gene are MDHEN and SYDVKM. In nucleotides, the CDR3 is TGTGCCAGCAGTGACGGTAGTGAAAAACTGTTTTTT. It specifies CASSDGSEKLFF.

Turning to this clonotype: Just one base apart from a much larger clone, this may be a read error. The gene calls are TRBV28 and TRBJ1-2, with unresolved D. V was clipped by 6 bases and J by 5 bases, with 13 bases between them. The CDR3 has 13 amino acids. Germline CDR1 reads MDHEN; CDR2 reads SYDVKM. The CDR3 spells CASSLEGPYGYTF. The CDR3 nucleotides are TGTGCCAGCAGCCTCGAAGGACCTTATGGCTACACCTTC.

This clonotype was recorded at least ten times. J is TRBJ1-5 and V is TRBV19; D gene ambiguous. Trimming pared 1 base from V and 1 base from J, leaving 14 bases between. Germline V gene sequence: CDR1 LNHDA, CDR2 SQIVND (reference sequence). The CDR3 covers 17 residues. The chain's CDR3 is CASSIVGGVTSNQPQHF. The CDR3 DNA reads as TGTGCCAGTAGTATAGTTGGCGGAGTAACAAGCAATCAGCCCCAGCATTTT.

Ten or more counts support this clonotype. This sequence joins TRBV28 and TRBJ1-6; D gene ambiguous. CDR3 length equals 15 residues. Trimming shortened V by 4 bases and J by 5 bases, and 12 bases separated the two germline ends. The germline V gene has CDR1 MDHEN and CDR2 SYDVKM. The CDR3 here is CASSSAGSDNSPLHF. The CDR3 DNA sequence: TGTGCCAGCAGTTCCGCGGGCAGCGATAATTCACCCCTCCACTTT.

The chain employs TRBV7-8 and TRBJ2-7, with D possibly matching TRBD1 (5 bases). The CDR3 runs to 15 residues. The germline V and J ends were trimmed by 1 base and 4 bases, with 14 bases remaining between them. The germline V gene has CDR1 SGHVS and CDR2 FQNEAQ. The CDR3 protein is CASSLGVISGYEQYF. The CDR3 nucleotides are TGTGCCAGCAGCTTAGGAGTCATTTCAGGGTACGAGCAGTACTTC.

This clonotype occurred once. This chain joins TRBV6-1 and TRBJ2-7, with D hard to call. CDR1 is MNHNS, CDR2 SASEGT, per germline. This CDR3 has 15 residues. Trimming took 6 bases from V and 2 from J, leaving 17 bases between them. CDR3 in amino acids: CASSPPGRLTYEQYF. The CDR3 DNA is TGTGCCAGCAGCCCACCCGGACGGCTAACCTACGAGCAGTACTTC.

The rearrangement joins TRBV9 to TRBJ1-1; 7 nucleotides align to TRBD1. With 6 bases clipped from V and 2 bases from J, the junction kept 7 bases outside the gene matches. This CDR3 has 14 amino acids. The germline CDR1 and CDR2 sequences are SGDLS and YYNGEE. The CDR3 loop is CASTVGTANTEAFF. DNA of the CDR3: TGTGCCAGCACCGTTGGGACAGCTAACACTGAAGCTTTCTTT. The whole variable domain, filled in from reference TRBV9 and TRBJ1-1, reads DSGVTQTPKHLITATGQRVTLRCSPRSGDLSVYWYQQSLDQGLQFLIQYYNGEERAKGNILERFSAQQFPDLHSELNLSSLELGDSALYFCASTVGTANTEAFFGQGTRLTVV.

This clonotype was counted many times. This chain connects TRBV5-6 to TRBJ1-3; D gene unclear. V was trimmed by 2 bases and J by 4 bases, leaving 13 bases between them. Per germline, CDR1 SGHDT and CDR2 YYEEEE. The CDR3 covers 15 residues. This CDR3 reads CASSFRRLEGNTIYF. The CDR3 nucleotides read TGTGCCAGCAGCTTCCGGCGGCTCGAGGGAAACACCATATATTTT.

The sample holds a few counts of this clonotype. The V call is TRBV25-1, the J call TRBJ2-7; TRBD2 aligns across 7 bases. Looked up from germline, CDR1 is MGHDK and CDR2 is SYGVNS. The CDR3 loop spans 13 amino acids. The V and J ends lost 5 bases and 6 bases, in that order; junction bases with no gene match: 7. The CDR3, as DNA: TGTGCCAGCAGTTGGCGGGAGACGTCCGAGCAGTACTTC. Encoded protein: CASSWRETSEQYF.

This clonotype has ten or more counts. The chain is built from TRBV20-1 and TRBJ2-7; perhaps TRBD1 as D (6 bases). Germline V gene sequence: CDR1 DFQATT, CDR2 SNEGSKA (reference sequence). The CDR3 contains 12 residues. Trimming removed 6 bases at V and 4 bases at J, with 13 bases between. DNA of the CDR3: TGCAGTGCCCCTCAGGGGCCGTACGAGCAGTACTTC. Residues: CSAPQGPYEQYF.

This clonotype has at least ten counts. The CDR3 bases are TGTGCCTGGAGTGTAGGCGGGGGGTATAGCAATCAGCCCCAGCATTTT. Its protein product is CAWSVGGGYSNQPQHF. The chain uses TRBV30 and TRBJ1-5; a weak D match, TRBD1 (5 bases). Germline V gives CDR1 GTSNPN, CDR2 SVGIG (reference sequence). V lost 0 bases to trimming and J lost 0 bases, with 12 bases between them. This CDR3 is 16 amino acids long.

This clonotype was observed many times. This chain uses TRBV3-1 with TRBJ2-5, with TRBD1 matching over 8 bases. CDR3 length equals 15 residues. Germline V gene data show CDR1 as LGHDT and CDR2 as YNNKEL (reference sequence). J lost 5 bases, V lost 3 bases, and 8 bases had no gene match. This chain's CDR3 is CASSQGQAVGETQYF. CDR3 nucleotide sequence: TGTGCCAGCAGCCAGGGACAGGCGGTGGGCGAGACCCAGTACTTC.

This clonotype was seen many times. This chain links TRBV7-8 with TRBJ2-1; D not resolved. Germline V gene lookup returns CDR1 SGHVS and CDR2 FQNEAQ. The length of the CDR3 is 18 residues. V lost 6 bases and J 5 bases, leaving 26 bases between the germline ends. CDR3 nucleotides: TGTGCCAGCAGGGAACCAGCCAACCCCAGGCACCAAGACAATGAGCAGTTCTTC. Residues: CASREPANPRHQDNEQFF. The full variable domain, in which reference TRBV7-8 and TRBJ2-1 provide the parts outside the CDR3, is GAGVSQSPRYKVAKRGQDVALRCDPISGHVSLFWYQQALGQGPEFLTYFQNEAQLDKSGLPSDRFFAERPEGSVSTLKIQRTQQEDSAVYLCASREPANPRHQDNEQFFGPGTRLTVL.

This clonotype was recorded at least ten times. This rearrangement joins TRBV5-4 to TRBJ2-1, with 11 positions matching TRBD2. This CDR3 is 17 amino acids long. Germline V gene lookup returns CDR1 SGHNT and CDR2 YYREEE (reference sequence). V shed 0 bases and J 6 bases; nucleotides not matched to a gene: 8. The CDR3 here is CASSLAGASGRSNEQFF. In DNA, the CDR3 is TGTGCCAGCAGCTTGGCCGGGGCTAGCGGGAGGAGCAATGAGCAGTTCTTC.

The rearrangement joins TRBV2 to TRBJ1-2; 8 nucleotides match TRBD1. The CDR3 covers 15 residues. The ends lost 6 bases at V and 6 bases at J; junction bases unmatched: 12. Per the germline V gene, CDR1 is SNHLY and CDR2 is FYNNEI. The CDR3 sequence: CASSYRTGNAHGYTF. CDR3 sequence (DNA): TGTGCCAGCAGCTATAGGACAGGGAACGCACATGGCTACACCTTC.

A remark on this clonotype: A read error may account for a junction end that differs from germline. V and J are TRBV11-1 and TRBJ2-3, with TRBD1 identical over 8 bases. The CDR3 sequence is 14 residues long. Per germline, CDR1 SGHAT and CDR2 FQDESV (reference sequence). In nucleotides, the CDR3 is TGCGCCAGCAGCCGAGACAGGGGTTCAGATACGCAGTATTTT. As protein: CASSRDRGSDTQYF.

This clonotype showed up many times. The gene calls are TRBV6-1 and TRBJ2-1; TRBD1 might be the D (6 bases). CDR3 length: 16 amino acids. Germline CDR1 reads MNHNS; CDR2 reads SASEGT. Trimming pared 7 bases from V and 2 bases from J, leaving 18 bases between. As DNA, the CDR3 is TGTGCCAGCACCAGGGGCTCGGAGATGGCCTACAATGAGCAGTTCTTC. Its protein product is CASTRGSEMAYNEQFF.

This clonotype appeared a few times. This sequence joins TRBV10-1 and TRBJ1-6; D gene unclear. CDR1 and CDR2 from the germline V gene are WNHNN and SYGVQD (reference sequence). V lost 10 bases to trimming and J lost 0 bases, with 7 bases between them. The CDR3 sequence is 13 residues long. Here the CDR3 reads CANAGSYNSPLHF. In DNA form, the CDR3 reads TGCGCCAACGCCGGCTCCTATAATTCACCCCTCCACTTT.

V usage is TRBV5-1 and J usage is TRBJ1-6, with D hard to call. Deletions cut 0 bases from V and 6 bases from J, with 13 bases between. The CDR3 contains 16 residues. Germline CDR1 and CDR2: SGHRS and YFSETQ. CDR3 protein: CASSLGVGVGNSPLHF. CDR3 nucleotides: TGCGCCAGCAGCTTGGGAGTTGGGGTGGGTAATTCACCCCTCCACTTT.

V gene TRBV19 combines with J gene TRBJ2-3, with 12 bases identical to TRBD2. There are 17 residues in the CDR3. The germline CDR1 and CDR2 sequences are LNHDA and SQIVND (reference sequence). J lost 2 bases, V lost 5 bases, and 8 bases had no gene match. The CDR3 spells CASSSARTSGVTDTQYF. Here the CDR3 DNA reads TGTGCCAGTAGTTCCGCCAGGACTAGCGGGGTCACAGATACGCAGTATTTT.

This chain connects TRBV4-1 to TRBJ2-1; maybe TRBD1 (5 bases). CDR3 size: 15 residues. CDR1 is MGHRA, CDR2 YSYEKL, per germline. V dropped 1 base and J dropped 9 bases, with 16 bases sitting between them. This chain's CDR3 is CASSQVTSGHSEQFF. The CDR3 region has the DNA TGCGCCAGCAGCCAAGTGACGTCCGGACACAGTGAGCAGTTCTTC.

This clonotype has only a few counts. The chain has TRBV6-1 and TRBJ2-5, with 10 bases identical to TRBD2. Germline V CDR1 and CDR2: MNHNS, SASEGT. The V segment lost 3 bases and the J segment 1 base; nucleotides outside the gene matches: 17. This CDR3 spans 20 amino acids. CDR3 nucleotides: TGTGCCAGCAGTGATACCTCCCCGGGACTCATAGCGGGGGGCCAAGAGACCCAGTACTTC. It encodes CASSDTSPGLIAGGQETQYF.

CDR3 loop: CAGRKAGANVLTF. CDR3 in DNA: TGTGCCGGGCGGAAAGCTGGGGCCAACGTCCTGACTTTC. J is TRBJ2-6 and V is TRBV19; D is unclear. Germline CDR1 reads LNHDA; CDR2 reads SQIVND (reference sequence). The length of the CDR3 is 13 residues. V lost 11 bases and J 2 bases, leaving 10 bases between the germline ends.

This clonotype was picked up many times. This chain connects TRBV11-2 to TRBJ2-2; 11 positions match TRBD2. CDR3 size: 18 residues. The germline gives CDR1 SGHAT, CDR2 FQNNGV. With V trimmed by 3 bases and J by 0 bases, 6 bases remained unmatched. The CDR3 spells CASSLGLAVFANTGELFF. The CDR3 region has the DNA TGTGCCAGCAGCTTGGGACTAGCGGTCTTCGCGAACACCGGGGAGCTGTTTTTT.

This clonotype was seen ten or more times. This chain joins TRBV20-1 and TRBJ1-5; a weak D match, TRBD1 (5 bases). V was pared by 3 bases and J by 3 bases, with 12 bases between. The CDR3 contains 14 residues. Germline V gene sequence: CDR1 DFQATT, CDR2 SNEGSKA (reference sequence). The CDR3 DNA sequence: TGCAGTGCTAGGGGACTCGTAAACAATCAGCCCCAGCATTTT. Translating it yields CSARGLVNNQPQHF.